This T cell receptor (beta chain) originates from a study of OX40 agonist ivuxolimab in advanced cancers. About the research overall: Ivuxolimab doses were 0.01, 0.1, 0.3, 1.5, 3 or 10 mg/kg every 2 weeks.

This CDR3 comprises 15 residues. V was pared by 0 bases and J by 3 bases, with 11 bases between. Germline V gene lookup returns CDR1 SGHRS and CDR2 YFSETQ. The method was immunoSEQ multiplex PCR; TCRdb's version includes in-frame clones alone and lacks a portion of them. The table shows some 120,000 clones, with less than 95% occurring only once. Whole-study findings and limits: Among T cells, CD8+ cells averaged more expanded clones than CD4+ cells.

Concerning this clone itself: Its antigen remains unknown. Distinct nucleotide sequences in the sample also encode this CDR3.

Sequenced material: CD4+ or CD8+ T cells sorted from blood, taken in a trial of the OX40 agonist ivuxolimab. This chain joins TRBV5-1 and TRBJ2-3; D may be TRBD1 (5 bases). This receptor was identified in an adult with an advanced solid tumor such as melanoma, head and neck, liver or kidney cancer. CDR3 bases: TGCGCCAGCAGCTTGGCCCCAGGGTCTACAGATACGCAGTATTTT. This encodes CASSLAPGSTDTQYF.